There are a few counts of the clone carrying this T cell receptor beta chain. No antigen is known for it. This sample is drawn from a study of blood T cells in healthy people across ages. Notes on the study in general: A roughly linear age-dependent decrease characterized TCR beta diversity per million T cells.

The CDR3 covers 12 residues. Germline V gene sequence: CDR1 DFQATT, CDR2 SNEGSKA (reference sequence). V was pared by 6 bases and J by 5 bases, with 4 bases of the junction left unmatched. A J-beta primer mix and a sample-barcoded 5' primer were used in a second PCR of roughly 6 to 12 cycles. TCRdb re-derived calls from the 5' RACE reads in MiXCR, one entry per CDR3 protein. The sample has about 1.4 million distinct CDR3 sequences, almost 60% seen once. A minimum of 7 million PBMCs was isolated per sample. The chain is built from TRBV20-1 and TRBJ2-7, with 10 bases that match TRBD2. The source of this sequence is a man younger than 30 in good health. The sample consisted of blood. CDR3 nucleotide sequence: TGCAGTGCCCAGGGGACTAGCGACGAGCAGTACTTC. Translated, it gives CSAQGTSDEQYF.